In this sample, the clone carrying this T cell receptor beta chain turned up once. No antigen is known for it. The treatment denotes: roughly 20 received Ad26.COV2.S at low or high dose, single or two shots; about 5 received placebo; per-sample allocation not given. Material that was analyzed had been drawn on day 63 after the first vaccine or placebo injection. The data belong to a study of Ad26.COV2.S vaccination and SARS-CoV-2 variants. Overall study context: Participant was drawn from the COV1001 Ad26.COV2.S trial arm. Participants got Ad26.COV2.S intramuscularly, once or twice 56 days apart. Study results and caveats: Reported findings describe substantial breadth in spike-specific CD8+ and CD4+ T cell responses following vaccination.

Clones were read by immunoSEQ multiplex PCR, and TCRdb kept only the in-frame ones, dropping some. The repertoire has about 350,000 clones, around nine tenths of them found once; the top ten carry about 10%. The CDR3 is 14 residues long. V was clipped by 2 bases and J by 3 bases, with 9 bases between them. Per the germline V gene, CDR1 is SGHDT and CDR2 is YYEEEE. This receptor was obtained from a person between 18 and 65 years old who received the Ad26.COV2.S COVID-19 vaccine or a placebo. The sample consisted of peripheral blood, taken in a trial of Ad26.COV2.S vaccine versus placebo. This rearrangement joins TRBV5-6 to TRBJ1-5, with D possibly being TRBD1 (5 bases). DNA of the CDR3: TGTGCCAGCAGCTTCCGGGGGTACAATCAGCCCCAGCATTTT. Protein sequence: CASSFRGYNQPQHF.